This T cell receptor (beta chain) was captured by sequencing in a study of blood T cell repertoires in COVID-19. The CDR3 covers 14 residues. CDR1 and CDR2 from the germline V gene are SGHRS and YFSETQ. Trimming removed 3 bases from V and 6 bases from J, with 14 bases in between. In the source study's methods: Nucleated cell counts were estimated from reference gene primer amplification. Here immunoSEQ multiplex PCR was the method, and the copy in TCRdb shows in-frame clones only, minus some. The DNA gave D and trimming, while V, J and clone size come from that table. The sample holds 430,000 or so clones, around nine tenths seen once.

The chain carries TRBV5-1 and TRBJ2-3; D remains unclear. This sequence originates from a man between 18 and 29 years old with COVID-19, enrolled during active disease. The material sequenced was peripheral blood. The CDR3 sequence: CASSWAVGPDTQYF. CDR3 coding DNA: TGCGCCAGCAGCTGGGCAGTCGGCCCCGATACGCAGTATTTT.